The 29 T cell receptor beta chains below come from one sample, sequenced in a study of tumor T cells in aggressive B-cell lymphoma. Only in-frame clones appear in the TCRdb table, and some are missing; sequencing was by immunoSEQ multiplex PCR. The sample includes roughly 1,700 clones, 89% of them seen just once. Specimen: tumor tissue. The receptors here all came from an adult with diffuse large B cell lymphoma.

The chain combines TRBV19 with TRBJ1-1; a possible D gene is TRBD1 (5 bases). Looked up from germline, CDR1 is LNHDA and CDR2 is SQIVND (reference sequence). The CDR3 loop spans 12 amino acids. Trimming took off 7 bases at V and 5 bases at J, with 11 bases between the two ends. The CDR3 sequence is CASMMGQTEAFF. In DNA, the CDR3 is TGTGCCAGTATGATGGGGCAAACTGAAGCTTTCTTT.

The CDR3 region is CASSLWGTGDQPQHF. In DNA, the CDR3 is TGTGCCAGCAGCTTGTGGGGGACAGGGGATCAGCCCCAGCATTTT. The chain has TRBV5-6 and TRBJ1-5, with TRBD1 identical over 10 bases. J lost 5 bases, V lost 1 base, and 3 bases had no gene match. The CDR3 extends over 15 amino acids. Germline V lookup: CDR1 SGHDT, CDR2 YYEEEE.

This clone was recorded once. V gene TRBV2 combines with J gene TRBJ2-7, with a tentative D call TRBD2 (5 bases). The germline V gene encodes CDR1 SNHLY and CDR2 FYNNEI. CDR3 size: 14 residues. Trimming left V 7 bases short and J 3 bases short, with 16 bases between. CDR3 DNA: TGTGCCAGCAAATTGGAGGCTTGGGGCTACGAGCAGTACTTC. Translating gives CASKLEAWGYEQYF.

As to this clone: The junction shows a germline mismatch at one end, possibly a read error. The V and J genes are TRBV5-1 and TRBJ2-7; 11 bases match TRBD2. CDR1 SGHRS and CDR2 YFSETQ come from the germline V gene. The CDR3 consists of 15 residues. CDR3 protein: CASSTGGTSGPPVDF. CDR3 coding DNA: TGCGCCAGCAGCACGGGAGGGACTAGCGGACCTCCAGTGGACTTC.

The CDR3 sequence: CASSAGQGEAFF. CDR3 bases: TGTGCCAGCAGCGCCGGACAGGGAGAAGCTTTCTTT. The chain combines TRBV7-6 with TRBJ1-1; 8 bases are a match to TRBD1. The germline gives CDR1 SGHVS, CDR2 FNYEAQ. V lost 5 bases, J lost 8 bases, and 4 bases stayed unmatched. The length of the CDR3 is 12 residues.

The chain couples TRBV7-9 to TRBJ2-5, with D uncertain. The CDR3 runs 14 residues. V was pared by 2 bases and J by 2 bases, with 9 bases between. Germline CDR1 reads SEHNR; CDR2 reads FQNEAQ (reference sequence). CDR3 bases: TGTGCCAGCAGCTTAACTCTAGATCAAGAGACCCAGTACTTC. Translating gives CASSLTLDQETQYF.

V usage is TRBV5-4 and J usage is TRBJ2-2; a possible D gene is TRBD2 (7 bases). Trimming took 10 bases from V and 3 from J, leaving 19 bases between them. Germline loops: CDR1 SGHNT, CDR2 YYREEE (reference sequence). The CDR3 length is 15 residues. As DNA, the CDR3 is TGTGCCGGGAGGGTTGGGGGCCGGGACACCGGGGAGCTGTTTTTT. Its protein product is CAGRVGGRDTGELFF.

The chain links TRBV5-1 to TRBJ2-7; 14 bases fit TRBD2. Trimming removed 4 bases from V and 2 bases from J; junction bases left unmatched: 5. The CDR3 runs 16 residues. The germline CDR1 and CDR2 sequences are SGHRS and YFSETQ. CDR3 amino acids: CASSPGLAGGAYEQYF. For the CDR3, the DNA is TGCGCCAGCAGCCCCGGACTAGCGGGGGGAGCCTACGAGCAGTACTTC.

The chain has TRBV19 and TRBJ1-5, with TRBD1 as a possible D gene (5 bases). The germline gives CDR1 LNHDA, CDR2 SQIVND (reference sequence). Trimming shortened V by 5 bases and J by 3 bases, and 14 bases separated the two germline ends. The CDR3 spans 15 residues. The CDR3 bases are TGTGCCAGTAGTGAGACAGAGGAGTCCAATCAGCCCCAGCATTTT. Translation gives CASSETEESNQPQHF.

The chain couples TRBV7-7 to TRBJ1-4, with D maybe TRBD1 (5 bases). Germline V gene data show CDR1 as SSHAT and CDR2 as FNYEAQ (reference sequence). V was clipped by 5 bases and J by 4 bases, with 17 bases between them. The CDR3 extends over 16 amino acids. The CDR3 sequence is CASSTSSGEYNEKLFF. CDR3 bases: TGTGCCAGCAGCACCTCCTCGGGGGAGTATAATGAAAAACTGTTTTTT.

The chain combines TRBV19 with TRBJ2-3; 7 bases are shared with TRBD1. Germline trimming cut 7 bases from V and 7 bases from J; bases unmatched to any gene: 14. This CDR3 region has 15 residues. Germline CDR1 and CDR2: LNHDA and SQIVND (reference sequence). CDR3 in DNA: TGTGCCAGTACCACCACAGGGGATTCCTTCTATACGCAGTATTTT. It codes for CASTTTGDSFYTQYF.

The V call is TRBV5-4, the J call TRBJ1-3; D not resolved. CDR3 length: 14 amino acids. V was pared by 1 base and J by 2 bases, with 7 bases between. The germline CDR1 and CDR2 sequences are SGHNT and YYREEE (reference sequence). CDR3 sequence (DNA): TGTGCCAGCAGCTTGACGGGGACTGGAAACACCATATATTTT. Protein sequence: CASSLTGTGNTIYF.

The chain employs TRBV2 and TRBJ1-4; TRBD1 is a possible D gene (6 bases). Looked up from germline, CDR1 is SNHLY and CDR2 is FYNNEI. Trimming left V 8 bases short and J 3 bases short, with 10 bases between. There are 13 residues in the CDR3. CDR3 residues: CASSGGPNEKLFF. DNA for the CDR3: TGTGCCAGCTCGGGGGGGCCTAATGAAAAACTGTTTTTT.

The chain recombines TRBV5-1 with TRBJ1-3; no clear D. V was pared by 0 bases and J by 0 bases, with 13 bases between. CDR1 and CDR2 from the germline V gene are SGHRS and YFSETQ. The CDR3 extends over 17 amino acids. CDR3 nucleotide sequence: TGCGCCAGCAGCTTGGATGCCGGAGGCTCCTCTGGAAACACCATATATTTT. Translated: CASSLDAGGSSGNTIYF. Full variable domain (rest looked up from reference TRBV5-1 and TRBJ1-3): KAGVTQTPRYLIKTRGQQVTLSCSPISGHRSVSWYQQTPGQGLQFLFEYFSETQRNKGNFPGRFSGRQFSNSRSEMNVSTLELGDSALYLCASSLDAGGSSGNTIYFGEGSWLTVV.

The chain has TRBV5-6 and TRBJ2-7, with D perhaps matching TRBD1 (5 bases). The CDR3 totals 12 residues. The germline V gene has CDR1 SGHDT and CDR2 YYEEEE. Trimming left V 0 bases short and J 6 bases short, with 7 bases between. Here the CDR3 reads CASSLDRSEQYF. CDR3 nucleotides: TGTGCCAGCAGCTTGGACAGGTCCGAGCAGTACTTC.

This chain joins TRBV4-3 and TRBJ1-1; 11 positions agree with TRBD1. Germline V gene sequence: CDR1 LGHNA, CDR2 YSLEER. This CDR3 is 17 amino acids long. J gave up 2 bases and V 4 bases, and 9 bases lay outside the gene matches. The CDR3 nucleotides read TGCGCCAGCAGCCTCCTCGGACAGGGGGCGTATAACACTGAAGCTTTCTTT. Translating gives CASSLLGQGAYNTEAFF.

V usage is TRBV7-9 and J usage is TRBJ2-2, with TRBD2 matching 8 bases. CDR3 size: 17 residues. The junction had 12 bases not matched to a gene; V was cut back by 5 bases and J by 4 bases. CDR1 is SEHNR and CDR2 is FQNEAQ in the germline V gene (reference sequence). CDR3 sequence: CASSPPPIREGTGELFF. CDR3 in DNA: TGTGCCAGCAGCCCGCCCCCCATTCGGGAGGGCACCGGGGAGCTGTTTTTT.

In DNA, the CDR3 is TGTGCCAGCAGCCCGACAGGGATCTCCTACGAGCAGTACTTC. This translates into CASSPTGISYEQYF. V usage is TRBV7-9 and J usage is TRBJ2-7; 7 bases match TRBD1. The CDR3 runs 14 residues. CDR1 SEHNR and CDR2 FQNEAQ come from the germline V gene (reference sequence). V lost 5 bases to trimming and J lost 0 bases; unmatched junction nucleotides: 4.

The CDR3 loop reads CASSERGLGFGGYTF. The CDR3 DNA sequence: TGTGCCAGCAGCGAGCGGGGGTTGGGATTCGGGGGCTACACCTTC. This rearrangement joins TRBV9 to TRBJ1-2; perhaps TRBD1 as D (5 bases). Trimming cost V 3 bases and J 8 bases, with 20 bases left between them. Germline CDR1 reads SGDLS; CDR2 reads YYNGEE. The CDR3 is made up of 15 amino acids.

Worth noting for this clone: The junction departs from germline at one end; a sequencing error may be responsible. This chain connects TRBV15 to TRBJ1-1; tentative D call: TRBD1 (5 bases). The CDR3 runs 16 residues. CDR1 LNHNV and CDR2 YYDKDF come from the germline V gene (reference sequence). The CDR3, as DNA: TGTGCCGCCAGCAGAGATTATAGGGTGGGGGGGACTGAAGCTTTCTTT. It specifies CAASRDYRVGGTEAFF.

This chain links TRBV5-1 with TRBJ2-7; 10 bases are a match to TRBD1. With V trimmed by 9 bases and J by 5 bases, 8 bases remained unmatched. This CDR3 is 13 amino acids long. Germline lookup yields CDR1 SGHRS and CDR2 YFSETQ. The CDR3 nucleotides read TGCGCCACCGGGACAGGGGTTCGCCACGAGCAGTACTTC. This gives the protein CATGTGVRHEQYF.

This clone was picked up one time. The V gene is TRBV19, the J gene TRBJ1-1; D unresolved. This CDR3 is built from 16 residues. V was shortened by 3 bases and J by 5 bases, with 19 bases between the two germline ends. CDR1 and CDR2 (germline): LNHDA, SQIVND (reference sequence). CDR3 sequence (DNA): TGTGCCAGTAGTATTCTCTCTAGCGGGGAAAGGACTGAAGCTTTCTTT. It specifies CASSILSSGERTEAFF.

The chain links TRBV5-1 to TRBJ2-3, with TRBD1 as a possible D gene (6 bases). Germline lookup yields CDR1 SGHRS and CDR2 YFSETQ. The ends were cut back, 4 bases at V and 6 bases at J, with 15 bases in the middle. CDR3 length equals 14 residues. The CDR3 nucleotides are TGCGCCAGCAGCCATCCTGGGGGCGGGGATACGCAGTATTTT. Translation gives CASSHPGGGDTQYF.

V usage is TRBV19 and J usage is TRBJ1-1; the D is unclear. The length of the CDR3 is 13 residues. The germline CDR1 and CDR2 sequences are LNHDA and SQIVND (reference sequence). V lost 4 bases and J 1 base, leaving 7 bases between the germline ends. DNA for the CDR3: TGTGCCAGTAGTACTGACACGAACACTGAAGCTTTCTTT. Encoded protein: CASSTDTNTEAFF.

This clone came up a few times. The V and J genes are TRBV6-6 and TRBJ2-7; 7 bases line up with TRBD1. The CDR3 runs 14 residues. Per germline, CDR1 MNHNY and CDR2 SVGAGI (reference sequence). The trim removed 0 bases at V and 3 bases at J, leaving 2 bases unmatched. The CDR3 sequence is CASSYSGGGYEQYF. CDR3 nucleotides: TGTGCCAGCAGTTACTCAGGGGGCGGCTACGAGCAGTACTTC.

About this clone: The junction and the germline gene differ at one end; a read error may be behind it. The chain recombines TRBV7-7 with TRBJ2-5; TRBD2 agrees at 9 bases. CDR3 length equals 15 residues. Germline V CDR1 and CDR2: SSHAT, FNYEAQ (reference sequence). The CDR3 region has the DNA TGTGCTAGCAGCTCCGGGACTAGCAGAGAAGAGACCCAGTACTTC. It specifies CASSSGTSREETQYF.

The chain carries TRBV4-3 and TRBJ2-5; D ambiguous. Germline V lookup: CDR1 LGHNA, CDR2 YSLEER. The CDR3 consists of 15 residues. Trimming took off 3 bases at V and 3 bases at J, with 14 bases between the two ends. CDR3 protein: CASSQERSREETQYF. Here the CDR3 DNA reads TGCGCCAGCAGCCAGGAGAGGTCTAGAGAAGAGACCCAGTACTTC.

This clone was seen a handful of times. The rearrangement uses TRBV5-4 and TRBJ1-1; TRBD1 might be the D (6 bases). Germline V CDR1 and CDR2: SGHNT, YYREEE (reference sequence). The CDR3 is 14 residues long. V gave up 4 bases and J gave up 4 bases, with 14 bases separating them. In DNA form, the CDR3 reads TGTGCCAGCAGCCGGGGGGGGGCTGTCACTGAAGCTTTCTTT. It specifies CASSRGGAVTEAFF.

The rearrangement joins TRBV19 to TRBJ2-2; D unclear. The ends were cut back, 3 bases at V and 4 bases at J, with 9 bases in the middle. The CDR3 runs 14 residues. Per the germline V gene, CDR1 is LNHDA and CDR2 is SQIVND (reference sequence). In DNA form, the CDR3 reads TGTGCCAGTAGTATTGCGGCAGCCACCGGGGAGCTGTTTTTT. Protein: CASSIAAATGELFF. Based on the CDR3 plus reference TRBV19 and TRBJ2-2, the full variable domain is DGGITQSPKYLFRKEGQNVTLSCEQNLNHDAMYWYRQDPGQGLRLIYYSQIVNDFQKGDIAEGYSVSREKKESFPLTVTSAQKNPTAFYLCASSIAAATGELFFGEGSRLTVL.